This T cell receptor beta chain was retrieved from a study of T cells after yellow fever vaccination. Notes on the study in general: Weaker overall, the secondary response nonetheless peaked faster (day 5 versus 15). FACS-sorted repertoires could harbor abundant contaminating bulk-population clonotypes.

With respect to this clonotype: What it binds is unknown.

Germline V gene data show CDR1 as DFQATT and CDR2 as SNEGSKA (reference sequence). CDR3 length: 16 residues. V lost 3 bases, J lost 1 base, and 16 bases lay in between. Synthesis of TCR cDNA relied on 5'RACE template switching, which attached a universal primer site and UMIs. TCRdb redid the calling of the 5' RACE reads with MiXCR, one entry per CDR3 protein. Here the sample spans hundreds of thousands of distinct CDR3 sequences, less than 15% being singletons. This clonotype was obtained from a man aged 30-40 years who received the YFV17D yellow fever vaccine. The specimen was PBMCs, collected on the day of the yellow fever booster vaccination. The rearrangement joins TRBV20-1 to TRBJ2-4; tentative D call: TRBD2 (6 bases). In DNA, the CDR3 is TGCAGTGCTAGGTTTAGCGGTGGGGCGGCCAAAAACATTCAGTACTTC. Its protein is CSARFSGGAAKNIQYF.